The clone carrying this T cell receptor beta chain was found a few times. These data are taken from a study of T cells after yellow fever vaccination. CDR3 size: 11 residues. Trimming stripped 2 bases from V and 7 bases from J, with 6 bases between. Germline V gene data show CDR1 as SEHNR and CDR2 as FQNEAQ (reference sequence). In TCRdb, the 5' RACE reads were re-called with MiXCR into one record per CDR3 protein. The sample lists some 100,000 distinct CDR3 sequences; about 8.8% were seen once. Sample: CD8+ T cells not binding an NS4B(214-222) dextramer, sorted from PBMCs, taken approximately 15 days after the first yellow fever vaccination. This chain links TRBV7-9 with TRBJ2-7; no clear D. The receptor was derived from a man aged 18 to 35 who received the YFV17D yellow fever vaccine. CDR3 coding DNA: TGTGCCAGCAGCTTAAACGGAGAGCAGTACGTC. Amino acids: CASSLNGEQYV.